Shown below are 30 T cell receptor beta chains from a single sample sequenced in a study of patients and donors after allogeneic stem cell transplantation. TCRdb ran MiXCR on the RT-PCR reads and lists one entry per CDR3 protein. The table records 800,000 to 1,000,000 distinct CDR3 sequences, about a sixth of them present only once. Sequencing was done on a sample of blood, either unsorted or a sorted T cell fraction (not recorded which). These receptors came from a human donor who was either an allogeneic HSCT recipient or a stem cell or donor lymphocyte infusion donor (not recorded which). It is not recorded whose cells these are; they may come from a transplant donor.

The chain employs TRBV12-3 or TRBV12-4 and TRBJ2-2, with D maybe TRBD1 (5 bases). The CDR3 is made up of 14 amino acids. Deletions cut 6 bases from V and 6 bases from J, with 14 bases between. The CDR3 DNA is TGTGCCAGCAGACCGACAGACTTCGCCGGGGAGCTGTTTTTT. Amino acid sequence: CASRPTDFAGELFF.

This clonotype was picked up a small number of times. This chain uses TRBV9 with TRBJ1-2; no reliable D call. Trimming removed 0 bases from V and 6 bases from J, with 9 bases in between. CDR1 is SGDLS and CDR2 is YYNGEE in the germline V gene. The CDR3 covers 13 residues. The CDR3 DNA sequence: TGTGCCAGCAGCGTAGAGGGATGGGATGGCTACACCTTC. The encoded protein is CASSVEGWDGYTF.

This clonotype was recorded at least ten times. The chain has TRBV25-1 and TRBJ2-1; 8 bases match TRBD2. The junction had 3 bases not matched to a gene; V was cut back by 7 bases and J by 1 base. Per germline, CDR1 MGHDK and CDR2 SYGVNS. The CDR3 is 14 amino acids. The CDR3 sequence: CASTPSGSYNEQFF. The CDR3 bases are TGTGCCAGCACCCCTAGCGGGTCCTACAATGAGCAGTTCTTC.

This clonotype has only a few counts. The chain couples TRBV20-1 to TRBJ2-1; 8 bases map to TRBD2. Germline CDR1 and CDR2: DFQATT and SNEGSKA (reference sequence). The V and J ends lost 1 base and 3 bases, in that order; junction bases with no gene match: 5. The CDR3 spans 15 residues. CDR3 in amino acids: CSARGTSLIYNEQFF. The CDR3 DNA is TGCAGTGCTAGAGGGACTAGCCTTATCTACAATGAGCAGTTCTTC.

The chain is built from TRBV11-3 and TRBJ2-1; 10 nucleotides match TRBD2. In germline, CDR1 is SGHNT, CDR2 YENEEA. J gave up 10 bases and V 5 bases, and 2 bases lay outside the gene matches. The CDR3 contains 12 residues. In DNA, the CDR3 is TGTGCCAGCAGCCGAGCGGGGGGGGAGCAGTTCTTC. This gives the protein CASSRAGGEQFF.

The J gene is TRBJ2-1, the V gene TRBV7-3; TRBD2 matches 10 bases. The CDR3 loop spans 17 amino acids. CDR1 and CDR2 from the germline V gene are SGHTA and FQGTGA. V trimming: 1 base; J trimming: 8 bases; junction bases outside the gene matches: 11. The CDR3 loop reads CASSLIAGGPRGDEQFF. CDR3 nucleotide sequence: TGTGCCAGCAGCTTAATAGCGGGGGGTCCCAGGGGGGATGAGCAGTTCTTC.

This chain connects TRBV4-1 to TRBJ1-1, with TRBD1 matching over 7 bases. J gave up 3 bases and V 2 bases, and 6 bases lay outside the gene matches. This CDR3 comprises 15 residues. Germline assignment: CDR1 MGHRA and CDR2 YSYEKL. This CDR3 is CASSQWDQGDTEAFF. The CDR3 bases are TGCGCCAGCAGCCAATGGGATCAGGGGGACACTGAAGCTTTCTTT.

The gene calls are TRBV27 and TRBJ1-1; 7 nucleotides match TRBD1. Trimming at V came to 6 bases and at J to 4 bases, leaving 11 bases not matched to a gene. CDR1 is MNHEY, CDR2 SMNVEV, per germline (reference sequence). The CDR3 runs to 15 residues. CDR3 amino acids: CASSYEQGRGTEAFF. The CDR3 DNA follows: TGTGCCAGCAGCTACGAACAGGGGAGGGGCACTGAAGCTTTCTTT.

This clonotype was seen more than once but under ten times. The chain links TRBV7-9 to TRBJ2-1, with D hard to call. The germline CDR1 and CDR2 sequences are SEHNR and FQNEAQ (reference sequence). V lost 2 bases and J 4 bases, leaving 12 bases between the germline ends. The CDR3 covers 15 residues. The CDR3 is CASSLLSSGYNEQFF. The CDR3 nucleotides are TGTGCCAGCAGCTTATTATCCTCGGGTTACAATGAGCAGTTCTTC.

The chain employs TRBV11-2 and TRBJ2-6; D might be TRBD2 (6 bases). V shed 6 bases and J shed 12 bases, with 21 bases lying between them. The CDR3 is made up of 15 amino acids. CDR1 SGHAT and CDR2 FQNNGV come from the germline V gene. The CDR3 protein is CASRQAGTPSLVLTF. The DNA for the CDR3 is TGTGCCAGCAGGCAGGCAGGGACTCCTTCCCTCGTCCTGACTTTC.

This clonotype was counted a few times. In DNA, the CDR3 is TGCGCCAGCAGCTTGCGGGACAAGGATTCACCCCTCCACTTT. Translating gives CASSLRDKDSPLHF. The chain links TRBV5-1 to TRBJ1-6; TRBD1 is a possible D gene (6 bases). There are 14 residues in the CDR3. CDR1 is SGHRS and CDR2 is YFSETQ in the germline V gene. Trimming cost V 1 base and J 8 bases, with 10 bases left between them.

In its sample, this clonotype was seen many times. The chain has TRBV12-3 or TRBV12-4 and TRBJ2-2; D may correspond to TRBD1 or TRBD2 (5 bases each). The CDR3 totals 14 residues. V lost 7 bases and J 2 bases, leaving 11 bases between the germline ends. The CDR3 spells CASIRDLNTGELFF. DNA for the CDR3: TGTGCCAGCATCCGGGACCTTAACACCGGGGAGCTGTTTTTT.

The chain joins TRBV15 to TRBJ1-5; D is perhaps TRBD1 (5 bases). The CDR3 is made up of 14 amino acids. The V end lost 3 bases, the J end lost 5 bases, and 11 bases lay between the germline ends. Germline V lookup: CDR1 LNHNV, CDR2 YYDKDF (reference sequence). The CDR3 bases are TGTGCCACCAGCAGCCGGGACCCTTATCAGCCCCAGCATTTT. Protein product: CATSSRDPYQPQHF.

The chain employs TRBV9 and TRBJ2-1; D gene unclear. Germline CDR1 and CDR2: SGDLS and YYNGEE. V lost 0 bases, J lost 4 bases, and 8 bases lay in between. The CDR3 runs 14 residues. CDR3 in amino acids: CASSVVTVYNEQFF. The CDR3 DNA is TGTGCCAGCAGCGTAGTAACTGTTTACAATGAGCAGTTCTTC.

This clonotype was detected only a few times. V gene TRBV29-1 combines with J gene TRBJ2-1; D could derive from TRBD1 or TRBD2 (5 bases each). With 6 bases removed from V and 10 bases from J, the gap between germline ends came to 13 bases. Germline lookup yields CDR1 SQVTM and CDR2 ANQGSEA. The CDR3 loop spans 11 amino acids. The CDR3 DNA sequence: TGCAGCGTCGGACTGGGGCGGGAGCAGTTCTTC. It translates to CSVGLGREQFF.

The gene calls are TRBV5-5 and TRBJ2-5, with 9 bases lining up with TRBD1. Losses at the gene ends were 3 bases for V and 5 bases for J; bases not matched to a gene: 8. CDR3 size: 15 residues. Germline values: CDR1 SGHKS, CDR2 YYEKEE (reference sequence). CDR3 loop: CASSSGTGSLETQYF. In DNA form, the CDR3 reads TGTGCCAGCAGCTCCGGGACAGGGAGTCTGGAGACCCAGTACTTC.

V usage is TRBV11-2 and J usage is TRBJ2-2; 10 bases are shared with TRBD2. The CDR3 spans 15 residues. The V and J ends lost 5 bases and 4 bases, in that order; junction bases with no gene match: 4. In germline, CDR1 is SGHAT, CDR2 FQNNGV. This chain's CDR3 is CASSRTSGSTGELFF. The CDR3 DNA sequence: TGTGCCAGCAGCCGGACTAGCGGATCCACCGGGGAGCTGTTTTTT.

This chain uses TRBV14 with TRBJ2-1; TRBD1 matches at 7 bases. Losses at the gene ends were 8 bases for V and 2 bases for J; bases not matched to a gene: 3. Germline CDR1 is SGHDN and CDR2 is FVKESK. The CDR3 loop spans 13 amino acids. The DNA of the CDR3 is TGTGCCAGCCAAGGGGGCACCTACAATGAGCAGTTCTTC. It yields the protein CASQGGTYNEQFF. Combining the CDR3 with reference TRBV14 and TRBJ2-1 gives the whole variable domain EAGVTQFPSHSVIEKGQTVTLRCDPISGHDNLYWYRRVMGKEIKFLLHFVKESKQDESGMPNNRFLAERTGGTYSTLKVQPAELEDSGVYFCASQGGTYNEQFFGPGTRLTVL.

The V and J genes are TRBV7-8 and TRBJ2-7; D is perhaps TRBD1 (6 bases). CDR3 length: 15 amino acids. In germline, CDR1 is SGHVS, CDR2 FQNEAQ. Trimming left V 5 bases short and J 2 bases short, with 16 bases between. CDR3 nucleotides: TGTGCCAGCAGCATCAGGGGCGCTCGTCCCTACGAGCAGTACTTC. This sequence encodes CASSIRGARPYEQYF.

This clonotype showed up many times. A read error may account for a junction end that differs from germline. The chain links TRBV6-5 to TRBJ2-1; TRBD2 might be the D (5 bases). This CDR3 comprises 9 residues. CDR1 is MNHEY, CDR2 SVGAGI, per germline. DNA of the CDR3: TGTGCCAGCGGCCAAGCTAGCCTCTTC. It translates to CASGQASLF.

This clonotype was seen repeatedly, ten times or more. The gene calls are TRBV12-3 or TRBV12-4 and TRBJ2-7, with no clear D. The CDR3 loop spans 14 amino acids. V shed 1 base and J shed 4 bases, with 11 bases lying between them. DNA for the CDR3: TGTGCCAGCAGTTTAGGGGTCACCCAGTACGAGCAGTACTTC. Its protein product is CASSLGVTQYEQYF.

CDR3 nucleotides: TGTGCCACCAGTGTTTCTAGCGGGGGAGAAGAGACCCAGTACTTC. Protein sequence: CATSVSSGGEETQYF. The chain combines TRBV24-1 with TRBJ2-5; 10 bases align to TRBD2. Germline assignment: CDR1 KGHDR and CDR2 SFDVKD. V was clipped by 5 bases and J by 3 bases; unmatched bases: 5. This CDR3 has 15 residues.

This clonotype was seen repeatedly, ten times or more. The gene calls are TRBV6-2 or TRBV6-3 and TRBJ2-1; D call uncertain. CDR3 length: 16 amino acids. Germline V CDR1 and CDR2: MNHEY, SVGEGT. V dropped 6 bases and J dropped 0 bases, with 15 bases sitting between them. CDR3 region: CASRRMVRISYNEQFF. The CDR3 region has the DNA TGTGCCAGCAGAAGGATGGTTCGCATCTCCTACAATGAGCAGTTCTTC.

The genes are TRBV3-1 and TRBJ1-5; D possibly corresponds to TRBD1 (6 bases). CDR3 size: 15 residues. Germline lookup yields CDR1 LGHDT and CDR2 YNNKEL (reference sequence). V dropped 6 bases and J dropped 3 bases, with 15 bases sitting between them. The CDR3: CASSPTGSANQPQHF. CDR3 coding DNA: TGTGCCAGCAGTCCGACAGGATCGGCCAATCAGCCCCAGCATTTT.

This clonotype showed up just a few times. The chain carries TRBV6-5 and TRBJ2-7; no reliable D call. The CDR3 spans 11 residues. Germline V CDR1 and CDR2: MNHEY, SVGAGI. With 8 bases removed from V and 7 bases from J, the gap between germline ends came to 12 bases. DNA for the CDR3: TGTGCCAGCGGGCGGCACGGGGAGCAGTACTTC. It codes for CASGRHGEQYF.

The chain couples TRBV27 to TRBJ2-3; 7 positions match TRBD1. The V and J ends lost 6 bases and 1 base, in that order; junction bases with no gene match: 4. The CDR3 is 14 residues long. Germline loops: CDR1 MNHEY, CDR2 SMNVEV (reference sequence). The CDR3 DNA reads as TGTGCCAGCAGGGAGCAGGGGGGCACAGATACGCAGTATTTT. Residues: CASREQGGTDTQYF.

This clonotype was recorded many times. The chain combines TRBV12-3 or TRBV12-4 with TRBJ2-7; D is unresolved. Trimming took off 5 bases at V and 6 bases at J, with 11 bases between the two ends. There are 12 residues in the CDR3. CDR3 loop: CASSLSYGEQYF. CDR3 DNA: TGTGCCAGCAGTCTCTCCTACGGCGAGCAGTACTTC.

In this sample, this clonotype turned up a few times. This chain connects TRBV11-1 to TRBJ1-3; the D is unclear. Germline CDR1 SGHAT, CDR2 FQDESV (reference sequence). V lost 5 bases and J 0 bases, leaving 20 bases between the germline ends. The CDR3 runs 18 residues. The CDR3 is CASSPSGGGEFSGNTIYF. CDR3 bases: TGTGCCAGCAGCCCGTCGGGAGGAGGAGAGTTCTCTGGAAACACCATATATTTT.

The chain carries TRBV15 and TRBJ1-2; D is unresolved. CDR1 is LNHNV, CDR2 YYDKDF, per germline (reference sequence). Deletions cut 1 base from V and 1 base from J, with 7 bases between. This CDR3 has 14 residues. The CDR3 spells CATSRVVLNYGYTF. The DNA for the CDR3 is TGTGCCACCAGCAGAGTAGTTCTTAACTATGGCTACACCTTC. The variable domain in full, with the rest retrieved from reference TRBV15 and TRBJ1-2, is DAMVIQNPRYQVTQFGKPVTLSCSQTLNHNVMYWYQQKSSQAPKLLFHYYDKDFNNEADTPDNFQSRRPNTSFCFLDIRSPGLGDTAMYLCATSRVVLNYGYTFGSGTRLTVV.

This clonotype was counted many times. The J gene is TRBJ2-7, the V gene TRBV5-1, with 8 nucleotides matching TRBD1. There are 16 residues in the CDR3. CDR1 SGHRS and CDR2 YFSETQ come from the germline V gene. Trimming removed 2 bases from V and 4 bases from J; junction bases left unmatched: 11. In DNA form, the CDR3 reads TGCGCCAGCAGCTTTCGGACAGGGATCGGTTCGTACGAGCAGTACTTC. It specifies CASSFRTGIGSYEQYF. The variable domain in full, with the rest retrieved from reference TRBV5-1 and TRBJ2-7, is KAGVTQTPRYLIKTRGQQVTLSCSPISGHRSVSWYQQTPGQGLQFLFEYFSETQRNKGNFPGRFSGRQFSNSRSEMNVSTLELGDSALYLCASSFRTGIGSYEQYFGPGTRLTVT.